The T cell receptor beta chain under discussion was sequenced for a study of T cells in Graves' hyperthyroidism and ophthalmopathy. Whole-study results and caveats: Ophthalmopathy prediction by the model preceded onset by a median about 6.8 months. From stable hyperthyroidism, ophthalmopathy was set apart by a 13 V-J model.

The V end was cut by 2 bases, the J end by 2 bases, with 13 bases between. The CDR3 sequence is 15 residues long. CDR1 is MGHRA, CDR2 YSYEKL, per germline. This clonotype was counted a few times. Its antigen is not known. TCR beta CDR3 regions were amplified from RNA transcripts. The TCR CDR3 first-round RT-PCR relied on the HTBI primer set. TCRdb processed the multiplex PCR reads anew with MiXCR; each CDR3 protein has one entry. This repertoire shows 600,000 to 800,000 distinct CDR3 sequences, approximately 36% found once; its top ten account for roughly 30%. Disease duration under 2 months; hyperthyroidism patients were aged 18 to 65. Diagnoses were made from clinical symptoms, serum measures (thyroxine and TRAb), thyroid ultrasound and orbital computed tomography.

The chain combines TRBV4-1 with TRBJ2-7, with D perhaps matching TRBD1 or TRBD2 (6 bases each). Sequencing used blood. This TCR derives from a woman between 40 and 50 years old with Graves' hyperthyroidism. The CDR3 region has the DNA TGCGCCAGCAGCCAATCTCTAGGGGGGACCTACGAGCAGTACTTC. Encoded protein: CASSQSLGGTYEQYF.